Below, 17 T cell receptor beta chains from the same sample are listed, as sequenced in a study of T cell repertoires in cytomegalovirus infection (dated by TCRdb to the late 2010s). The instrument given in TCRdb is Illumina HiSeq 1500. TCRdb redid the processing of the public reads, applying fastp at Q25 and MiXCR, and retained in-frame beta chains. Each record represents a unique CDR3 protein, reported with the most common genes and DNA among its rows. Here the sample has hundreds of thousands of distinct CDR3 sequences; roughly 35% occur a single time. The ten top clones hold around 2.8% of the sample. Sequencing input: PBMCs. The receptors were gathered from a human donor in good health (CMV status not recorded). Some clones in this sample may be carry-over from other donors' samples.

This clonotype was counted a few times. The CDR3 loop reads CASSGSRDSYNEQFF. In nucleotides, the CDR3 is TGTGCCAGCAGCGGCTCCAGGGACTCCTACAATGAGCAGTTCTTC. This chain uses TRBV7-9 with TRBJ2-1; D is possibly TRBD1 (5 bases). Germline assignment: CDR1 SEHNR and CDR2 FQNEAQ (reference sequence). V lost 5 bases to trimming and J lost 0 bases, with 11 bases between them. The CDR3 is 15 residues long.

This chain joins TRBV6-2 or TRBV6-3 and TRBJ2-7; D might be TRBD1 (6 bases). With 8 bases removed from V and 7 bases from J, the gap between germline ends came to 21 bases. The germline CDR1 and CDR2 sequences are MNHEY and SVGEGT. CDR3 size: 14 residues. DNA of the CDR3: TGTGCCAGCCAGGATTTGACAGGCATGCGGGAGCAGTACTTC. This translates into CASQDLTGMREQYF.

V usage is TRBV7-2 and J usage is TRBJ1-5, with D uncertain. The CDR3 spans 13 residues. Trimming stripped 3 bases from V and 7 bases from J, with 10 bases between. Germline lookup yields CDR1 SGHTA and CDR2 FQGNSA. CDR3 in amino acids: CASSLMQLQPQHF. DNA for the CDR3: TGTGCCAGCAGCTTGATGCAGCTACAGCCCCAGCATTTT.

Only a few counts were recorded for this clonotype. The V and J genes are TRBV19 and TRBJ1-2; tentatively, D is TRBD1 (6 bases). The CDR3 contains 12 residues. The germline CDR1 and CDR2 sequences are LNHDA and SQIVND (reference sequence). V lost 6 bases, J lost 7 bases, and 12 bases lay in between. CDR3 nucleotides: TGTGCCAGTAGCCCTGGGACACCTGGCTACACCTTC. It specifies CASSPGTPGYTF.

This clonotype was seen a single time. One base away lies a much larger clone, so this may be a sequencing read error. The J gene is TRBJ2-1, the V gene TRBV7-6; D unresolved. The germline V gene has CDR1 SGHVS and CDR2 FNYEAQ. CDR3 length: 14 residues. V dropped 5 bases and J dropped 6 bases, with 14 bases sitting between them. The CDR3 loop is CASSPPISSNEQFF. The DNA for the CDR3 is TGTGCCAGCAGCCCCCCAATCTCGTCCAATGAGCAGTTCTTC.

This sequence joins TRBV27 and TRBJ1-2; 9 nucleotides align to TRBD1. In germline, CDR1 is MNHEY, CDR2 SMNVEV (reference sequence). The CDR3 totals 14 residues. V was pared by 8 bases and J by 4 bases, with 8 bases of the junction left unmatched. CDR3 sequence reads: CASGMTGGRYGYTF. Here the CDR3 DNA reads TGTGCCAGCGGGATGACAGGGGGTCGCTATGGCTACACCTTC.

This clonotype was seen more than once but under ten times. This rearrangement joins TRBV29-1 to TRBJ2-2, with unresolved D. The V end was cut by 4 bases, the J end by 7 bases, with 13 bases between. The CDR3 has 13 amino acids. Germline CDR1 reads SQVTM; CDR2 reads ANQGSEA. The CDR3 DNA sequence: TGCAGCGTTGGCCAAAAACCCGTCGGGGAGCTGTTTTTT. Protein product: CSVGQKPVGELFF.

The chain carries TRBV4-2 and TRBJ2-1; tentatively, D is TRBD2 (6 bases). Trimming removed 4 bases at V and 15 bases at J, with 16 bases between. In germline, CDR1 is LGHNA, CDR2 YNFKEQ. CDR3 length: 12 residues. CDR3 in amino acids: CASSPESREWFF. The CDR3 DNA sequence: TGTGCCAGCAGCCCTGAGTCCCGGGAGTGGTTCTTC.

This sequence joins TRBV20-1 and TRBJ2-3, with 8 bases matching TRBD2. This CDR3 has 14 amino acids. Germline CDR1 reads DFQATT; CDR2 reads SNEGSKA (reference sequence). V lost 3 bases, J lost 2 bases, and 4 bases stayed unmatched. This CDR3 is CSARKRGFTDTQYF. CDR3 DNA: TGCAGTGCTAGGAAGCGGGGGTTCACAGATACGCAGTATTTT.

The V gene is TRBV12-3 or TRBV12-4, the J gene TRBJ2-3; perhaps TRBD1 as D (6 bases). This CDR3 has 17 amino acids. V was clipped by 5 bases and J by 2 bases, with 20 bases between them. CDR3 region: CASSDPQGSKATDTQYF. The CDR3 nucleotides are TGTGCCAGCAGTGATCCACAGGGATCCAAGGCCACAGATACGCAGTATTTT.

The chain couples TRBV10-3 to TRBJ1-1; 8 nucleotides line up with TRBD1. CDR1 is ENHRY, CDR2 SYGVKD, per germline. The CDR3 extends over 14 amino acids. V trimming: 6 bases; J trimming: 2 bases; junction bases outside the gene matches: 5. CDR3 sequence: CAISVPGGNTEAFF. As DNA, the CDR3 is TGTGCCATCAGCGTGCCAGGGGGCAACACTGAAGCTTTCTTT.

V usage is TRBV19 and J usage is TRBJ1-3; no clear D gene. This CDR3 is 15 amino acids long. Germline lookup yields CDR1 LNHDA and CDR2 SQIVND (reference sequence). The V end lost 6 bases, the J end lost 0 bases, and 12 bases lay between the germline ends. The CDR3 nucleotides are TGTGCCAGTAGCCGACACCAGCCCTCTGGAAACACCATATATTTT. Its translation: CASSRHQPSGNTIYF.

In this sample, this clonotype turned up many times. The rearrangement joins TRBV6-6 to TRBJ2-3, with D perhaps matching TRBD1 or TRBD2 (5 bases each). The germline V gene has CDR1 MNHNY and CDR2 SVGAGI (reference sequence). The CDR3 is made up of 16 amino acids. V shed 0 bases and J shed 0 bases, with 10 bases lying between them. This CDR3 is CASSYSGDGSTDTQYF. Written as DNA, the CDR3 is TGTGCCAGCAGTTACTCAGGGGACGGAAGCACAGATACGCAGTATTTT.

This clonotype was picked up a small number of times. The chain recombines TRBV6-1 with TRBJ2-6; D unclear. Looked up from germline, CDR1 is MNHNS and CDR2 is SASEGT. Trimming took off 6 bases at V and 6 bases at J, with 9 bases between the two ends. The CDR3 sequence is 13 residues long. The CDR3 is CASSQIAANVLTF. In DNA form, the CDR3 reads TGTGCCAGCAGCCAAATTGCGGCCAACGTCCTGACTTTC.

The V gene is TRBV20-1, the J gene TRBJ1-6; no reliable D call. V was cut by 2 bases and J by 12 bases, with 14 bases left in between. Germline assignment: CDR1 DFQATT and CDR2 SNEGSKA (reference sequence). The CDR3 has 13 residues. CDR3 nucleotides: TGCAGTGCTAGACCTCGGGCGGGAGGACCCCTCCACTTT. This gives the protein CSARPRAGGPLHF.

The chain couples TRBV6-1 to TRBJ2-7, with 10 bases matching TRBD1. Germline V gives CDR1 MNHNS, CDR2 SASEGT. The CDR3 loop spans 15 amino acids. V lost 4 bases to trimming and J lost 4 bases; unmatched junction nucleotides: 7. As DNA, the CDR3 is TGTGCCAGCAGTGCACGACAGGGGGCTACGTACGAGCAGTACTTC. Amino acids: CASSARQGATYEQYF.

This clonotype turned up a few times. The chain uses TRBV27 and TRBJ2-7, with 10 bases matching TRBD2. Per germline, CDR1 MNHEY and CDR2 SMNVEV (reference sequence). This CDR3 contains 15 residues. With 0 bases clipped from V and 4 bases from J, the junction kept 3 bases outside the gene matches. The DNA for the CDR3 is TGTGCCAGCAGTTTATCCCTAGCGGGAGCATACGAGCAGTACTTC. Encoded protein: CASSLSLAGAYEQYF.